Presented here are 5 T cell receptor beta chains from one specimen sequenced in a study of blood T cell repertoires in COVID-19. TCRdb's table, derived via immunoSEQ multiplex PCR, lists solely in-frame clones and lacks some. The sample carries about 210,000 clones, roughly 86% recorded once. The sample taken for sequencing was peripheral blood. The receptors here all came from a woman aged 45-59 years with active or convalescent COVID-19.

The genes are TRBV5-5 and TRBJ1-5; D unclear. The V gene's germline CDR1 is SGHKS and CDR2 YYEKEE (reference sequence). The CDR3 has 14 amino acids. The V and J ends lost 1 base and 3 bases respectively, with 8 bases between them. CDR3 region: CASSLSRYNQPQHF. CDR3 nucleotide sequence: TGTGCCAGCAGCTTGTCCAGGTACAATCAGCCCCAGCATTTT.

This chain's CDR3 is CASSHRQGGSWGYTF. The CDR3 DNA is TGTGCCAGCAGCCACAGACAGGGGGGATCGTGGGGCTACACCTTC. The chain combines TRBV3-1 (or the pseudogene TRBV3-2) with TRBJ1-2; 9 bases line up with TRBD1. Trimming cost V 3 bases and J 8 bases; bases outside gene matches: 10. The CDR3 has 15 amino acids. The V gene's germline CDR1 is LGHDT and CDR2 YNNKEL (reference sequence).

The rearrangement joins TRBV29-1 to TRBJ2-7; D may be TRBD1 (6 bases). Trimming took 7 bases from V and 2 from J, leaving 12 bases between them. This CDR3 region has 12 residues. The germline CDR1 and CDR2 sequences are SQVTM and ANQGSEA. CDR3 protein: CSAKYRAYEQYF. The CDR3 DNA is TGCAGCGCCAAATACAGGGCCTACGAGCAGTACTTC.

This clone was observed a few times. This CDR3 reads CASSVEENTEAFF. The CDR3 bases are TGTGCCAGCAGTGTCGAGGAGAACACTGAAGCTTTCTTT. The chain uses TRBV6-4 and TRBJ1-1; D not resolved. There are 13 residues in the CDR3. Trimming took 4 bases from V and 1 from J, leaving 7 bases between them. Germline CDR1 MRHNA, CDR2 SNTAGT.

The CDR3 coding sequence is TGTGCCAGCAGTTCTCCGGGACAGGTACCCCACGAGCAGTACTTC. This codes for CASSSPGQVPHEQYF. J is TRBJ2-7 and V is TRBV28; 8 bases align to TRBD1. J lost 5 bases, V lost 4 bases, and 10 bases had no gene match. Per germline, CDR1 MDHEN and CDR2 SYDVKM. This CDR3 is built from 15 residues.